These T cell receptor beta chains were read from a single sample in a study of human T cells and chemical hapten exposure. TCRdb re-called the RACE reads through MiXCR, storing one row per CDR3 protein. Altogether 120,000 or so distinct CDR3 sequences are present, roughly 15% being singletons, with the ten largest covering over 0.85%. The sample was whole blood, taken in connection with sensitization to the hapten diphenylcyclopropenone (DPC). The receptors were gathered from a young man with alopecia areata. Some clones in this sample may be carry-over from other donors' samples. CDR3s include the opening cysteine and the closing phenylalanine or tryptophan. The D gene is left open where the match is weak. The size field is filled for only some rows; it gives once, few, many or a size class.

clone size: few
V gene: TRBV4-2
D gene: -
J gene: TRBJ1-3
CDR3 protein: CASSQRSGSLSGNTIYF
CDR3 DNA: TGTGCCAGCAGCCAACGATCAGGGTCCCTCTCTGGAAACACCATATATTTT

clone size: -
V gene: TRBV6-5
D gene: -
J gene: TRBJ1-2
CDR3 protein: CASSYSGGSHYGYTF
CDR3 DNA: TGTGCCAGCAGTTACTCGGGGGGAAGCCACTATGGCTACACCTTC

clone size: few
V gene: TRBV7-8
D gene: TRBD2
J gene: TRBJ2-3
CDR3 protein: CASSFGGDSTDTQYF
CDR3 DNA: TGTGCCAGCAGCTTCGGGGGGGATAGCACAGATACGCAGTATTTT

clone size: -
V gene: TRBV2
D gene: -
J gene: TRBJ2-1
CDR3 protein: CASRASLNEQFF
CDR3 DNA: TGTGCCAGCAGAGCGAGTCTCAATGAGCAGTTCTTC

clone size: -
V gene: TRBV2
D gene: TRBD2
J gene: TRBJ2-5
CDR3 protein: CASSELAGVQETQYF
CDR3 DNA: TGTGCCAGCAGTGAACTAGCGGGGGTCCAAGAGACCCAGTACTTC

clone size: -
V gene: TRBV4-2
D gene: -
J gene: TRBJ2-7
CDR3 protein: CASSPRAQGTTYEQYF
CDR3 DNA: TGTGCCAGCAGCCCTAGAGCTCAGGGAACCACCTACGAGCAGTACTTC

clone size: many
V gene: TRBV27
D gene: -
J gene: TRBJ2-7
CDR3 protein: CASSLSPVHYEQYF
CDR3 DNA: TGTGCCAGCAGTTTATCGCCCGTACACTACGAGCAGTACTTC

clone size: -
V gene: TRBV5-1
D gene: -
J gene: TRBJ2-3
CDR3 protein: CASLQLGVADTQYF
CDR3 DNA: TGCGCCAGCTTACAACTCGGGGTCGCAGATACGCAGTATTTT

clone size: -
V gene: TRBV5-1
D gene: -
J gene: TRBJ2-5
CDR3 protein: CASGLRTQETQYF
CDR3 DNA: TGCGCCAGCGGTTTGCGGACGCAAGAGACCCAGTACTTC

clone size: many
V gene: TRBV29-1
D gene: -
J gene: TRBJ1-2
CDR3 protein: CSVDSGHYGYTF
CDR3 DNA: TGCAGCGTTGACAGCGGCCACTATGGCTACACCTTC

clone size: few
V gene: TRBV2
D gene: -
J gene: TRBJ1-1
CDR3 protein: CASSTGHPNTEAFF
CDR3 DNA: TGTGCCAGCAGTACGGGACACCCGAACACTGAAGCTTTCTTT

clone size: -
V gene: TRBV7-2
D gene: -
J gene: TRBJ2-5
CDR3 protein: CASSAGRETQYF
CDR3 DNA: TGTGCCAGCAGCGCGGGCCGAGAGACCCAGTACTTC

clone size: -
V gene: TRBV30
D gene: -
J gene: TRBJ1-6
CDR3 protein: CAWSVRRDAGSPLHF
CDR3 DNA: TGTGCCTGGAGTGTAAGGCGGGACGCCGGGTCACCCCTCCACTTT

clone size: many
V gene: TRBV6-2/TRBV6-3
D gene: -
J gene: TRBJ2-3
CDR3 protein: CASRGFRDPTDTQYF
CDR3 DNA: TGTGCCAGCAGGGGGTTCCGGGACCCCACAGATACGCAGTATTTT

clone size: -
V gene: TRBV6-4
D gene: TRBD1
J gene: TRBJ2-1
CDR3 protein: CASSKGADEQFF
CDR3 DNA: TGTGCCAGCTCCAAGGGGGCCGATGAGCAGTTCTTC

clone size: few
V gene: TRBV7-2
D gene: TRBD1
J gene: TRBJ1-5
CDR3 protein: CASSPTGTGSNQPQHF
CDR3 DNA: TGTGCCAGCAGCCCCACCGGGACAGGCAGCAATCAGCCCCAGCATTTT

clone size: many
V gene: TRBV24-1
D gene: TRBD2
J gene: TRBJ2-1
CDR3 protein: CATSDPTSGVRGEQFF
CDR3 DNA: TGTGCCACCAGTGATCCCACTAGCGGGGTAAGGGGTGAGCAGTTCTTC

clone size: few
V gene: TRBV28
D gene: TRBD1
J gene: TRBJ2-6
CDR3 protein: CASKGQANSGANVLTF
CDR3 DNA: TGTGCCAGCAAAGGACAGGCGAACTCTGGGGCCAACGTCCTGACTTTC

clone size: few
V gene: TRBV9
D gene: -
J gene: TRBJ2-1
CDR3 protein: CASTRDSGNEQFF
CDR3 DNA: TGTGCCAGCACTCGGGACTCCGGCAATGAGCAGTTCTTC

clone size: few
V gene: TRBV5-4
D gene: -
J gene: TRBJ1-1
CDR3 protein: CASSPTTFTEAFF
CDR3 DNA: TGTGCCAGCAGCCCGACGACGTTCACTGAAGCTTTCTTT

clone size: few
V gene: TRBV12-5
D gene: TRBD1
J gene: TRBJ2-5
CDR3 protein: CASLPPGTGVQETQYF
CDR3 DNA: TGTGCTAGTCTCCCTCCCGGGACAGGGGTTCAAGAGACCCAGTACTTC

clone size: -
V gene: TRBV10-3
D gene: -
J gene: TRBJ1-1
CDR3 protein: CAISSDSSNTEAFF
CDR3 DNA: TGTGCCATCAGTTCAGACAGCTCGAACACTGAAGCTTTCTTT

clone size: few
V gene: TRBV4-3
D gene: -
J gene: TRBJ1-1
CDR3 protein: CASSQGATGPLNTEAFF
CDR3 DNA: TGCGCCAGCAGCCAAGGAGCAACGGGGCCGTTGAACACTGAAGCTTTCTTT

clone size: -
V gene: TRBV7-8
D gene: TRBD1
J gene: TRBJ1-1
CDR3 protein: CASSDGTGAFEAFF
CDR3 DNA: TGTGCCAGCAGCGATGGGACAGGGGCTTTTGAAGCTTTCTTT

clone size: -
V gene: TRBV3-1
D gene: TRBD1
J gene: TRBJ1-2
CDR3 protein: CASSHSDREYGYTF
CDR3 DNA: TGTGCCAGCAGCCATTCCGACAGGGAGTATGGCTACACCTTC

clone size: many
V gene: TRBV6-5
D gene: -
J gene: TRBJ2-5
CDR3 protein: CASSYSETQYF
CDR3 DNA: TGTGCCAGCAGTTACTCGGAGACCCAGTACTTC

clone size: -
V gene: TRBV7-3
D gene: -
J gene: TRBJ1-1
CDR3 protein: CASSEDTLNTEAFF
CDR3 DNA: TGTGCCAGCAGCGAGGACACCCTGAACACTGAAGCTTTCTTT

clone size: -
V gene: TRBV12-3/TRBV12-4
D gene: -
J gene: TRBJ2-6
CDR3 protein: CASSLFQGTSGANVLTF
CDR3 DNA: TGTGCCAGCAGTTTATTCCAGGGAACGTCTGGGGCCAACGTCCTGACTTTC

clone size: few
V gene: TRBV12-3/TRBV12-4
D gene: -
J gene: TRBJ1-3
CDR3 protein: CASTLPSGNTIYF
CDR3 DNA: TGTGCCAGCACCCTTCCCTCTGGAAACACCATATATTTT

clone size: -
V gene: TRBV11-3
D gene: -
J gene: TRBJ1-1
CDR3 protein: CASSLGTPAPRNTEAFF
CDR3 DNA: TGTGCCAGCAGCCTGGGGACGCCGGCTCCTAGGAACACTGAAGCTTTCTTT

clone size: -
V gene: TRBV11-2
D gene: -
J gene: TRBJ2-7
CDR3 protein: CASSLRRGRVYEQYF
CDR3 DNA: TGTGCCAGCAGCCTACGGCGGGGGCGGGTATACGAGCAGTACTTC